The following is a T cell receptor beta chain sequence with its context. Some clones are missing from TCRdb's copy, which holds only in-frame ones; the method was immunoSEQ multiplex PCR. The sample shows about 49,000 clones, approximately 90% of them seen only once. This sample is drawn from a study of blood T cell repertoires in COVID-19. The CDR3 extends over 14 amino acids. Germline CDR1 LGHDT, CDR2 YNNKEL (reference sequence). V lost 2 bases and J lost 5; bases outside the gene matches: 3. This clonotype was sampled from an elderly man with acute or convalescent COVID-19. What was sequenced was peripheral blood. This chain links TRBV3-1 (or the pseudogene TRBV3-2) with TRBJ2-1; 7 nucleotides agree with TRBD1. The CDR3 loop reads CASSQLDRNNEQFF. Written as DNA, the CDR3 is TGTGCCAGCAGCCAACTGGACAGGAACAATGAGCAGTTCTTC.